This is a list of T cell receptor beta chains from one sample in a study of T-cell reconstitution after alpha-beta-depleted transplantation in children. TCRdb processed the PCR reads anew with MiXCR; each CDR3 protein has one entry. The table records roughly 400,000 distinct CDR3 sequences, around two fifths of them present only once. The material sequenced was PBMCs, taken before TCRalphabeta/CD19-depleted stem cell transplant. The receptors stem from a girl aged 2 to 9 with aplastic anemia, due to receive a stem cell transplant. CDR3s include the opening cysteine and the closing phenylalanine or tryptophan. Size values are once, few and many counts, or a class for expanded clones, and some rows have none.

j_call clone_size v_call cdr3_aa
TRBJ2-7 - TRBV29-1 CSVEDGGGQYF
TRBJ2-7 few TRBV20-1 CSAHVEGRYYEQYF
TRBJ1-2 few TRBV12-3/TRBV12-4 CASSLAGQIANYGYTF
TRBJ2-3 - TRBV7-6 CASSSPSGISTDTQYF
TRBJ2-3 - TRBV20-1 CSASSSLSTHTQYF
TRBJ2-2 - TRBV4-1 CASSQQGMGELFF
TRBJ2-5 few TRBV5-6 CASSLEAVRPYQETQYF
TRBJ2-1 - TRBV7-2 CASRGPGRVHEQFF
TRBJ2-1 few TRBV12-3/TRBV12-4 CASSLEFGAYNEQFF
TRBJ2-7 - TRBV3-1 CACSLTGTGVNEQYF
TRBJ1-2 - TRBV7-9 CASSLEKGYGYTF
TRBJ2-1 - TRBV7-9 CASSLAEEQFF
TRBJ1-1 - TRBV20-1 CSARDRQTRTEAFF
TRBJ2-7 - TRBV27 CASSLKGQGAYEQYF
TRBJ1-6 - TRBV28 CASSTQGPRNSPLHF
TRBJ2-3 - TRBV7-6 CASSALAGGSARRTDTQYF
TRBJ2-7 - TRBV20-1 CSARAERESFYEQYF
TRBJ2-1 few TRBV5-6 CASSSAYEQFF
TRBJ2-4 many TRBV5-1 CASSSHVDTLAKNIQYF
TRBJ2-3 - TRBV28 CASSFQTGTSGADTQYF
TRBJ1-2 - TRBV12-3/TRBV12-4 CASSFAGSGYTF
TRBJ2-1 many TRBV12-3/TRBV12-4 CASSPGGGGNNEQFF
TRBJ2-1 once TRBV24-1 CATGSGSSYNEQFF
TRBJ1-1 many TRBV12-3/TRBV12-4 CASLWAGTEAFF
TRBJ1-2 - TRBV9 CASSVDPIIRVNYGYTF
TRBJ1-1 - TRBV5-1 CASSLMRDRNTEAFF
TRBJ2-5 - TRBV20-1 CSARDGRSETQYF
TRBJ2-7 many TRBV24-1 CATSDWKQGGEQYF
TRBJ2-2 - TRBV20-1 CSARGTRSGHTGELFF
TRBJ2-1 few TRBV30 CAWRGGSSYNEQFF
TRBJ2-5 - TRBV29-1 CSVQLLRAPRETQYF
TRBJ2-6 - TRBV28 CASSPWDGAVRANVLTF
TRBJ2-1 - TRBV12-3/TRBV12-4 CASSVTGAGSGQFF
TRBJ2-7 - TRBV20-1 CSARDLTSSGPYEQYF
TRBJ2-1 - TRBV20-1 CSARDPAGGHNEQFF
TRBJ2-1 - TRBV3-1 CASSQDAGFLYNEQFF
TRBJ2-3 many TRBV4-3 CASSQDSSTDTQYF
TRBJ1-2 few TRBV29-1 CSVESGTGNGYTF
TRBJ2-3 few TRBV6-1 CASSPSVLADTQYF
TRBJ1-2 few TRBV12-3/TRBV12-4 CASSLRNTGKSGYTF
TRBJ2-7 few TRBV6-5 CASSYRTGGHEQYF
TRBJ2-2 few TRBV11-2 CASPGGELFF
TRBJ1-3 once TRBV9 CASSITGIGNTIYF
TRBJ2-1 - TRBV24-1 CATSVTGEGYNEQFF
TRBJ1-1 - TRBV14 CASSLQGGVTEAFF
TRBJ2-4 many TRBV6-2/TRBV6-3 CASRNLHIQYF